This TCR beta chain was identified during a study of molecular identifiers for immune sequencing clone quantification. TCRdb processed the PCR reads anew with MiXCR; each CDR3 protein has one entry. The repertoire holds approximately 550,000 distinct CDR3 sequences, with about 25% as singletons. Libraries for naive CD8 T cells, which were made from around 20,000 to 1,000,000 sorted cells, drew on 10%, 30% or 50% of the RNA. As for this clonotype: Its matching antigen is unknown. A much larger clonotype is one base distant, so this may be a read error.

The length of the CDR3 is 17 residues. V was clipped by 3 bases and J by 3 bases; unmatched bases: 11. In germline, CDR1 is MNHEY, CDR2 SVGEGT. Broader study findings: Identical TCR molecules can share a barcode, and this sharing could underestimate highly expanded clone sizes. Beyond 20 RNA copies, clones held over 98% of effector molecules, compared with under 1% in naive cells.

The sequenced sample was naive CD8+ T cells from blood, with Jurkat cell RNA spiked in. Indicated subset: FACS-sorted CD8+CD4-CCR7+CD45RA+ naive T cells. This TCR was sampled from a human donor in good health. Some libraries in this study had Jurkat cell RNA spiked in. The rearrangement joins TRBV6-2 or TRBV6-3 to TRBJ1-5; 7 nucleotides match TRBD1. Written as DNA, the CDR3 is TGTGCCAGCAGTTATGCCTACGGGACAGCCATCAATCAGCCCCAGCATTTT. Translation gives CASSYAYGTAINQPQHF.